This TCR beta chain appears in the sequencing data of a study of blood T cell repertoires in COVID-19. Study details: The United States, Italy and Spain provided the acute and convalescent COVID-19 samples. In each case, the material was cDNA or gDNA derived from T cells, B-cell-depleted T cells, or PBMCs.

The data were produced by immunoSEQ multiplex PCR, yet TCRdb's version contains in-frame clones alone and is incomplete. The sample shows some 120,000 clones, roughly 79% of them seen only once. The CDR3 runs 16 residues. Germline CDR1 is SGHKS and CDR2 is YYEKEE (reference sequence). V was shortened by 2 bases and J by 1 base, with 15 bases between the two germline ends. The chain couples TRBV5-5 to TRBJ2-5; D is perhaps TRBD2 (5 bases). The clonotype originates from a human donor in a cohort sampled during active COVID-19. Sequences were obtained from peripheral blood. The CDR3 coding sequence is TGTGCCAGCAGCTTCTCCGGGGTAACCTTCCAAGAGACCCAGTACTTC. Translation: CASSFSGVTFQETQYF.